This T cell receptor (beta chain) was documented in a study of blood T cell repertoires in COVID-19. As for the study in general: Italy, Spain and the United States were the sources of the convalescent and acute COVID-19 samples.

Before being deemed recovered, Cohort 3 donors had two negative PCRs, clearance, or symptom resolution. The CDR3 is 14 amino acids. Germline loops: CDR1 KGHSH, CDR2 LQKENI. Between the trimmed V and J ends, which lost 1 base and 2 bases, there was a span of 8 bases. Sequencing used immunoSEQ multiplex PCR; TCRdb keeps in-frame clones, though not all of them. In the table there are 150,000 to 190,000 clones, 84% of which are singletons. The sequence was obtained from a man aged 45 to 65 who had recovered from COVID-19. The sequencing sample was made of PBMCs or T cells enriched from blood (not recorded which). The chain couples TRBV18 to TRBJ1-1; D not certain. CDR3: CASSPQSVNTEAFF. The CDR3 DNA reads TGTGCCAGCTCACCACAGTCGGTCAACACTGAAGCTTTCTTT.